The sequence of this T cell receptor (beta chain) was determined in a study of T cell repertoires in cytomegalovirus infection. Overall study context: Selected CMV epitopes included recently identified HLA-C-restricted ones as well as well-studied HLA-B-restricted ones. Public TCR beta signatures indicated both CMV infection and matching HLA type. Broader study findings: In two of eight donors, the top clonotype was HLA-C-restricted CMV-specific. Cumulative frequency (of public TCR beta family members) identified carriers of CMV plus the relevant HLA.

Regarding this clonotype: Its target is unknown.

TCRdb fed the reads into MiXCR, producing one record per CDR3 protein. Of about 830,000 distinct CDR3 sequences in the sample, around a third are singletons; the top ten hold around 12%. V trimming: 6 bases; J trimming: 6 bases; junction bases outside the gene matches: 9. Germline V lookup: CDR1 MNHEY, CDR2 SMNVEV (reference sequence). There are 14 residues in the CDR3. This sequence joins TRBV27 and TRBJ1-2; TRBD1 matches at 8 bases. The material sequenced was cultured CD8+ T cells from PBMCs, taken from culture after CMV antigen stimulation. The source is a human donor in good health (CMV status not recorded). Some clones in this sample may be carry-over from other donors' samples. The CDR3 sequence: CASRGLTGANGYTF. CDR3 nucleotides: TGTGCCAGCAGGGGCCTGACAGGGGCGAATGGCTACACCTTC.